The subject of this entry is one TCR beta chain. What it binds is not known. RNA transcripts served as the template for amplifying TCR beta CDR3 regions. First-round RT-PCR targeting the TCR CDR3 was performed with the HTBI primer set. TCRdb passed the multiplex PCR reads through MiXCR, listing each CDR3 protein once. The table has roughly 420,000 distinct CDR3 sequences, 15% to 19% seen once. With 4 bases clipped from V and 8 bases from J, the junction kept 7 bases outside the gene matches. Germline V gene sequence: CDR1 LNHDA, CDR2 SQIVND (reference sequence). The CDR3 is 14 residues long. These data are taken from a study of T cells in Graves' hyperthyroidism and ophthalmopathy. The study, taken as a whole, reports: The blood repertoire included most of the expanded thyroid clonotypes above 0.001. The model predicted ophthalmopathy a median about 6.6 months before onset. Stable hyperthyroidism and ophthalmopathy were separated using 13 V-J signatures.

Exclusion of a patient resulted from uncontrolled infection, other autoimmune disease, pregnancy or lactation. The chain carries TRBV19 and TRBJ2-1; 8 bases agree with TRBD1. This TCR came from a woman under 30 with Graves' hyperthyroidism. Material: blood. The CDR3 reads CASSTGGDRDEQFF. The CDR3, as DNA: TGTGCCAGTAGTACAGGGGGCGATCGGGATGAGCAGTTCTTC.